This T cell receptor beta chain was sequenced in a study of OX40 agonist ivuxolimab in advanced cancers. Some background on the complete study: Ivuxolimab was a fully human IgG2 agonistic monoclonal antibody targeting the costimulatory receptor OX40 (CD134). Intravenous ivuxolimab was administered to patients every 2 weeks at six dose levels: 0.01, 0.1, 0.3, 1.5, 3 and 10 mg/kg. Of the roughly 51 dose-escalation patients, hepatocellular carcinoma was present in some 19, melanoma in some 15, renal cell carcinoma in 9 and head and neck cancer in 9. In the dose-escalation cohort, roughly four fifths of patients were male, and the mean age was approximately 60 years, with a range of about 23 to 90. Patients were allowed to have had prior anti-PD-1, anti-PD-L1 or anti-CTLA-4 therapy, and around two fifths of the dose-escalation patients had been treated with checkpoint inhibitors. Three dose-escalation patients achieved partial responses, one with hepatocellular carcinoma and two with cutaneous melanoma. The purpose of peripheral TCRbeta sequencing was to test whether ivuxolimab changed TCR sequence diversity and led to clonal T-cell expansion. The monotherapy dose-escalation portion (N ≈ 57 patients) of the phase I ivuxolimab trial is reported in the paper.

Patients with autoimmune disease history or receiving systemic immunosuppression were excluded from the trial. Peripheral blood for TCR sequencing was collected from all dose cohorts at baseline, on cycle 4 day 1, and on cycle 7 day 1. The samples were drawn from a first-in-human, open-label, multicenter phase I dose-escalation trial of ivuxolimab. Adults with locally advanced or metastatic melanoma, renal cell, hepatocellular, or head and neck squamous cell carcinoma were enrolled in the trial. Before TCR sequencing, CD4+ and CD8+ T cells were separately sorted from peripheral blood. Findings and caveats that apply to the study as a whole: At doses from 0.1 to 3.0 mg/kg, clonal expansion was seen in both CD4+ and CD8+ blood T cells between baseline and week 6. After ivuxolimab, expanded clones were on average more numerous among CD8+ T cells than among CD4+ T cells. Which antigens the clonally expanded peripheral T cells were specific for was not determined. Low levels of normalized T-cell clonal expansion were also seen in some nonresponding patients. In the 0.1-3.0 mg/kg groups, partial responders had among the lowest normalized peripheral clonal expansion, particularly in CD8+ T cells.

As regards this clone: No antigen is known for it. It has no much larger one-base neighbor in the sample; base qualities were not kept.

Genomic DNA was extracted from sorted cells for sequencing of the TCRbeta CDR3 region. The immunoSEQ Assay was used to sequence the TCRbeta CDR3 regions. The table comes from immuneACCESS by way of TCRdb, which keeps in-frame sequences with V and J called. Part of the clones is missing from these tables; in studies checked, under half for an unresolved V gene and the rest for unknown reasons. The sample contains fewer than 80,000 clones, approximately 90% of them found a single time. Over 0.55% of the sample is in the top ten clones. Sequences SGHKS (CDR1) and YYEKEE (CDR2) are obtained from the germline V gene (reference sequence). Between the V and J ends, shortened by 3 bases and 2 bases respectively, the junction contains 7 bases. The CDR3 runs 13 residues from the cysteine to the phenylalanine. The entry retains the CDR3 DNA only, 39 bases that are in frame from base 1.

The clonotype was recovered from an adult with an advanced solid tumor such as melanoma, head and neck, liver or kidney cancer. The chain was built from TRBV5-5 and TRBJ2-3; the D gene cannot be resolved reliably. Material: CD4+ or CD8+ T cells sorted from blood, obtained in a trial of the OX40 agonist ivuxolimab. The base sequence is TGTGCCAGCAGCTCTCCACTCACAGATACGCAGTATTTT. This is translated as CASSSPLTDTQYF.